The TCR beta chain described here comes from a study of regulatory T cells in long-lasting Graves disease. Time point here: newly diagnosed GD, antithyroid drugs for less than 3 months. Isolated PBMC RNA provided the starting material for the TCR library. Tubes containing EDTA received roughly 10 milliliters of drawn peripheral blood. This clonotype was counted at least ten times. The CDR3 covers 18 residues. In germline, CDR1 is SQVTM, CDR2 ANQGSEA. Trimming pared 3 bases from V and 0 bases from J, leaving 23 bases between. Assembly of TCR beta libraries relied on iRepertoire HTBI primers together with Arm-PCR of CDR3 regions. TCRdb passed the multiplex PCR reads through MiXCR, listing each CDR3 protein once. Of over 500,000 distinct CDR3 sequences listed, 15% to 20% were seen once; the top ten hold 12%. The same sample was also used in a study of T cells in Graves' hyperthyroidism and ophthalmopathy. In that study: In the first-round RT-PCR of the TCR CDR3, the HTBI primer set was used. Median prediction lead before ophthalmopathy onset was roughly 6 months with the model.

The receptor's source is a man aged 18 to 29 with Graves disease. The chain joins TRBV29-1 to TRBJ2-5, with D possibly being TRBD2 (6 bases). The sample was peripheral blood mononuclear cells (PBMCs), taken at new diagnosis, from a patient treated with antithyroid drugs. In DNA form, the CDR3 reads TGCAGCGTTGATGCTCGTAACTTGGAGGGGAAGTACCAAGAGACCCAGTACTTC. Encoded protein: CSVDARNLEGKYQETQYF.